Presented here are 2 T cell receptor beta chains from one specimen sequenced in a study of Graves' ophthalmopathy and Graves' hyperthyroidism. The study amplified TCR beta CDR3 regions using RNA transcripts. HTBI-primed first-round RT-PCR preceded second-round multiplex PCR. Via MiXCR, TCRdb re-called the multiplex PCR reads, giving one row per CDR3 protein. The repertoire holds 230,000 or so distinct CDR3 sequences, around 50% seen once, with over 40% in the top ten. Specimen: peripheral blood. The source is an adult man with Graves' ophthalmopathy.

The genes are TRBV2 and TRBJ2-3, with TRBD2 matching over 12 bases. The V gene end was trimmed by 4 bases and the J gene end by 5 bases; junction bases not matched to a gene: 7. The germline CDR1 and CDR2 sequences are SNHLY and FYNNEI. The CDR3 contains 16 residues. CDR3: CASSGRLAGVEDTQYF. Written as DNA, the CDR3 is TGTGCCAGCAGTGGCAGACTAGCGGGAGTTGAAGATACGCAGTATTTT. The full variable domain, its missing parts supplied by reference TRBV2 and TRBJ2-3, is EPEVTQTPSHQVTQMGQEVILRCVPISNHLYFYWYRQILGQKVEFLVSFYNNEISEKSEIFDDQFSVERPDGSNFTLKIRSTKLEDSAMYFCASSGRLAGVEDTQYFGPGTRLTVL.

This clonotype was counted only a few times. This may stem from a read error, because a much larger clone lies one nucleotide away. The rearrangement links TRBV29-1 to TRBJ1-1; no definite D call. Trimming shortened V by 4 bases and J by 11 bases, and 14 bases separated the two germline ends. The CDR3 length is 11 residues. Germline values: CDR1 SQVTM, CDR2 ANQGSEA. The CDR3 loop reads CSVGEGFAAFF. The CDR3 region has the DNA TGCAGCGTTGGTGAGGGCTTTGCGGCTTTCTTT.